The present TCR beta chain was sequenced within a study of prognosis after radiotherapy for stage I lung cancer listed by TCRdb under 2021. General notes on the study: Around 19 stage I NSCLC patients were enrolled in Nanjing, China, between 2018 and 2019. Tumor histology was squamous cell carcinoma in more than 5 patients and adenocarcinoma in roughly 12. SBRT was not combined with any concurrent therapy in any patient. The study took one blood sample before SBRT and one after SBRT from each of approximately 20 patients and sequenced all 40 or so samples. After SBRT, distant metastases developed in about 20% of the 19 patients at a median of approximately 7 months, while the remaining 15 patients had no significant progression. Patients with newly diagnosed primary stage I lung tumors numbered over eleven, with about 5 others having oligometastatic NSCLC after surgical resection of the primary tumor. Using image-guided IMRT or VMAT, SBRT was delivered in 3 to 5 fractions at a biologically effective dose of at least 100 Gy. The study profiled peripheral blood TCR beta repertoires from stage I NSCLC patients before and after stereotactic body radiotherapy and related them to distant failure. All patients were regarded as medically inoperable, because of comorbidities in about eleven patients and refusal of surgery in several patients. The cohort included about 12 men and over 5 women, with a median age of approximately 76 years and a range of about 50 to 90 years. The research as a whole found: TRBV and TRBJ usage frequencies reportedly differed by metastasis status, in two V genes at baseline and in ten or so V and two J genes after SBRT. The study was limited by its small cohort and short follow-up, and the findings require independent validation. No adjustment for multiple comparisons was applied to any of the reported P values. No determination of tumor specificity was made for expanded TCR clones. A decrease in unique TCR clone counts was observed after SBRT (median roughly 10,000 before versus about 7,000 after; Wilcoxon paired P=0.011). Post-SBRT Shannon entropy and its change from baseline were lower in patients who developed distant metastases; baseline Shannon entropy was not associated with metastases.

Two rounds of multiplex PCR on genomic DNA were used to amplify the TCR beta CDR3 region. In the first PCR round, primers specific to each TRBV and TRBJ gene were used, and the primer sequences were filed in Chinese patent CN105087789A. The second PCR round used universal primers. The Roche High Pure PCR Template Preparation Kit was used to extract genomic DNA from the frozen PBMCs. Paired-end sequencing with 151 bp reads was performed on the libraries using an Illumina HiSeq 3000. The original methods were these. CutAdapt was used to discard raw reads that did not contain the multiplex PCR primer sequences. High-quality paired reads were merged into contigs with PEAR. By aligning each contig to reference sequences, MiXCR assigned the TRB V, D and J gene segments to that contig. To remove sequencing errors, CDR3 sequences were clustered according to base quality and sequence similarity. Shannon entropy normalized by the natural log of productive TCR sequence number was used as the measure of diversity. Clonality was computed as one minus the ratio of Shannon entropy to the natural log of the number of unique clonotypes. Using the Youden index from ROC curves, the researchers picked the repertoire-metric cut-offs for progression-free survival, and all analyses were carried out in R 3.5.3. In TCRdb, the public reads were trimmed at Q25 with fastp and aligned with MiXCR, with productive beta chains retained. Records with the same CDR3 protein are collapsed into one entry carrying the most frequent genes and DNA. The V and J calls, along with clone size, are taken from TCRdb and not from the paper's own processing. The sample table contains 31,000 or so distinct CDR3 sequences; only one count was recorded for over 45% of them. Of the sample, 16% is held by the ten largest clones.

The germline V gene (reference sequence) gives CDR1 as LNHDA and CDR2 as SQIVND. From its cysteine to its phenylalanine, the CDR3 spans 13 amino acids. Only the CDR3 DNA stays, 39 bases, in frame from base 1. Trimming costs V 5 bases and J 8 bases, and their ends lie 15 bases apart. This clonotype is judged medium-sized (0.01 to 0.1%). Its antigen specificity is not known. Base qualities are missing; no much larger clone stands one base away. A history of other malignancies or of prior chemotherapy or radiotherapy was absent in all patients, and node-negative disease was shown on CT and PET/CT in all patients. About 6.3 milliliters of peripheral venous blood were drawn into EDTA tubes at each of two time points. PBMCs were isolated by Ficoll-Paque Plus density-gradient centrifugation. Right after collection, samples were kept at -80 degrees C until analysis.

This receptor was obtained from a donor over 45 with non-small cell lung cancer. The starting material was PBMCs, obtained before or after stereotactic body radiation therapy (not recorded which). Rearrangement joined TRBV19 to TRBJ1-2; there is no confident call for the D gene. The CDR3 region reads CASSFAAVVGYTF. The sequenced DNA: TGTGCCAGTAGTTTCGCGGCAGTAGTGGGCTACACCTTC.